This T cell receptor (beta chain) is from a study of OX40 agonist ivuxolimab in advanced cancers. The CDR3 contains 12 residues. Germline V gene data show CDR1 as LNHDA and CDR2 as SQIVND (reference sequence). Trimming pared 4 bases from V and 13 bases from J, leaving 14 bases between. Using immunoSEQ multiplex PCR, the repertoire was profiled, and TCRdb retains in-frame clones only, with some absent. The sample consists of some 70,000 clones, approximately 80% of them appearing once. The sampling schedule covered blood at baseline, cycle 4 day 1, and cycle 7 day 1. This rearrangement joins TRBV19 to TRBJ2-1; tentative D call: TRBD2 (5 bases). The sample in question was CD4+ or CD8+ T cells sorted from blood, obtained in a trial of the OX40 agonist ivuxolimab. The clonotype originates from an adult with an advanced solid tumor such as melanoma, head and neck, liver or kidney cancer. CDR3 nucleotide sequence: TGTGCCAGTAGTACCAGCGGCCCCCTCCAGTTCTTC. Translating it yields CASSTSGPLQFF.